This TCR beta chain stems from a study of blood T cell repertoires in COVID-19. The wider study: The United States, Italy and Spain provided the acute and convalescent COVID-19 samples. PBMCs, B-cell-depleted T cells, or T cells provided the cDNA or gDNA that made up the material.

The CDR3 extends over 14 amino acids. V lost 4 bases and J lost 5; bases outside the gene matches: 7. CDR1 SQVTM and CDR2 ANQGSEA come from the germline V gene. Authors' processing steps: Amplified reference gene primers provided the basis for estimating nucleated cell counts. Sequencing used immunoSEQ multiplex PCR; TCRdb keeps in-frame clones, though not all of them. That table gives V, J and clone size, and the DNA gave D and trimming. The sample has around 140,000 clones; around 84% are singletons. Sequencing input: peripheral blood. The chain joins TRBV29-1 to TRBJ1-4, with 7 bases identical to TRBD1. The receptor's source is a human donor in a cohort sampled during active COVID-19. The CDR3 DNA is TGCAGCGTTGCTGACAGGGCGGGGAATGAAAAACTGTTTTTT. It encodes CSVADRAGNEKLFF.